One sample yielded the 13 T cell receptor beta chains listed below, sequenced in a study of blood T cell repertoires in COVID-19. Some clones are missing from TCRdb's copy, which holds only in-frame ones; the method was immunoSEQ multiplex PCR. The sample lists some 160,000 clones, around 89% occurring once. The sequenced sample was peripheral blood. The receptors were gathered from a woman in her sixties with active COVID-19.

The chain couples TRBV5-1 to TRBJ1-2, with D tentatively TRBD1 (6 bases). The V gene's germline CDR1 is SGHRS and CDR2 YFSETQ. V was cut by 3 bases and J by 4 bases, with 13 bases left in between. This CDR3 contains 14 residues. Here the CDR3 reads CASSSRQAGYGYTF. In DNA form, the CDR3 reads TGCGCCAGCAGCTCCAGACAGGCTGGCTATGGCTACACCTTC.

This clone was counted a single time. The J gene is TRBJ2-7, the V gene TRBV3-1 (or the pseudogene TRBV3-2); TRBD2 matches 8 bases. The CDR3 contains 14 residues. The J segment lost 2 bases and the V segment lost 4 bases, leaving 4 bases of the junction unmatched. CDR1 and CDR2 (germline): LGHDT, YNNKEL (reference sequence). The DNA for the CDR3 is TGTGCCAGCAGCCCTGGACTAGCTGCCTACGAGCAGTACTTC. Its protein is CASSPGLAAYEQYF.

The chain recombines TRBV4-3 with TRBJ2-5, with 11 bases that match TRBD2. This CDR3 contains 15 residues. The junction had 5 bases not matched to a gene; V was cut back by 4 bases and J by 4 bases. Germline V CDR1 and CDR2: LGHNA, YSLEER. CDR3 sequence: CASSLTLAGGETQYF. For the CDR3, the DNA is TGCGCCAGCAGCCTCACTCTAGCGGGAGGAGAGACCCAGTACTTC.

This clone was observed a single time. The chain recombines TRBV2 with TRBJ1-2; a weak D match, TRBD1 (6 bases). Germline CDR1 reads SNHLY; CDR2 reads FYNNEI. Trimming shortened V by 3 bases and J by 7 bases, and 6 bases separated the two germline ends. The CDR3 covers 11 residues. As DNA, the CDR3 is TGTGCCAGCAGTGACAGGGGTGGCTACACCTTC. Protein product: CASSDRGGYTF.

The V gene is TRBV7-2, the J gene TRBJ2-4, with D possibly TRBD1 on 5 matching bases. The CDR3 runs to 16 residues. CDR1 and CDR2 from the germline V gene are SGHTA and FQGNSA. Trimming removed 4 bases from V and 1 base from J, with 14 bases in between. This CDR3 reads CASSSPKKGAKNIQYF. The CDR3 DNA is TGTGCCAGCAGCTCCCCCAAGAAGGGGGCCAAAAACATTCAGTACTTC.

V is TRBV29-1 and J is TRBJ2-2; D is ambiguous. CDR1 and CDR2 (germline): SQVTM, ANQGSEA. Trimming took 5 bases from V and 2 from J, leaving 12 bases between them. CDR3 length: 14 residues. The CDR3 bases are TGCAGCGTTCTGGTAATAAGCAACACCGGGGAGCTGTTTTTT. Its protein product is CSVLVISNTGELFF.

In its sample, this clone was seen once. This rearrangement joins TRBV2 to TRBJ2-5; no clear D. Trimming removed 2 bases at V and 0 bases at J, with 7 bases between. CDR1 and CDR2 from the germline V gene are SNHLY and FYNNEI. The CDR3 runs to 14 residues. The CDR3 DNA reads TGTGCCAGCAGTGAACAACAGTACCAAGAGACCCAGTACTTC. Its translation: CASSEQQYQETQYF.

The chain uses TRBV9 and TRBJ1-2; TRBD1 might be the D (5 bases). The V gene lost 0 bases and the J gene lost 4 bases, with 10 bases spanning the gap. Germline V gives CDR1 SGDLS, CDR2 YYNGEE. The CDR3 totals 14 residues. The CDR3: CASSVEDRSYGYTF. In nucleotides, the CDR3 is TGTGCCAGCAGCGTAGAAGACAGAAGCTATGGCTACACCTTC.

V is TRBV3-1 (or the pseudogene TRBV3-2) and J is TRBJ2-7, with 8 bases that match TRBD2. Germline values: CDR1 LGHDT, CDR2 YNNKEL (reference sequence). CDR3 length: 15 amino acids. The ends lost 1 base at V and 6 bases at J; junction bases unmatched: 8. DNA of the CDR3: TGTGCCAGCAGCCAAGTGTTGGCTAGCGGGTTCGAGCAGTACTTC. Residues: CASSQVLASGFEQYF.

The CDR3 DNA sequence: TGTGCCACTACGGACAGGGCCTACGAGCAGTACTTC. As protein: CATTDRAYEQYF. The rearrangement links TRBV28 to TRBJ2-7, with 8 bases fitting TRBD1. This CDR3 region has 12 residues. Trimming at V came to 10 bases and at J to 2 bases, leaving 4 bases not matched to a gene. From germline, CDR1 is MDHEN and CDR2 SYDVKM.

The rearrangement uses TRBV2 and TRBJ1-1; D is ambiguous. The V gene lost 2 bases and the J gene lost 0 bases, with 4 bases spanning the gap. The germline CDR1 and CDR2 sequences are SNHLY and FYNNEI. CDR3 length equals 13 residues. CDR3 DNA: TGTGCCAGCAGTGAATTAATGAACACTGAAGCTTTCTTT. Protein sequence: CASSELMNTEAFF.

V and J are TRBV4-2 and TRBJ2-6; the match to TRBD2 covers 12 bases. CDR1 and CDR2 (germline): LGHNA, YNFKEQ. This CDR3 comprises 17 residues. Trimming at V came to 5 bases and at J to 1 base, leaving 3 bases not matched to a gene. The CDR3 nucleotides are TGTGCCAGCAGCTTCGGACTAGCGGGGTCTGGGGCCAACGTCCTGACTTTC. Translation: CASSFGLAGSGANVLTF.

The gene calls are TRBV9 and TRBJ2-5; D call uncertain. Germline V gives CDR1 SGDLS, CDR2 YYNGEE. V gave up 0 bases and J gave up 3 bases, with 6 bases separating them. This CDR3 has 13 amino acids. The CDR3 here is CASSVGLKETQYF. The CDR3 DNA follows: TGTGCCAGCAGCGTAGGACTGAAAGAGACCCAGTACTTC.